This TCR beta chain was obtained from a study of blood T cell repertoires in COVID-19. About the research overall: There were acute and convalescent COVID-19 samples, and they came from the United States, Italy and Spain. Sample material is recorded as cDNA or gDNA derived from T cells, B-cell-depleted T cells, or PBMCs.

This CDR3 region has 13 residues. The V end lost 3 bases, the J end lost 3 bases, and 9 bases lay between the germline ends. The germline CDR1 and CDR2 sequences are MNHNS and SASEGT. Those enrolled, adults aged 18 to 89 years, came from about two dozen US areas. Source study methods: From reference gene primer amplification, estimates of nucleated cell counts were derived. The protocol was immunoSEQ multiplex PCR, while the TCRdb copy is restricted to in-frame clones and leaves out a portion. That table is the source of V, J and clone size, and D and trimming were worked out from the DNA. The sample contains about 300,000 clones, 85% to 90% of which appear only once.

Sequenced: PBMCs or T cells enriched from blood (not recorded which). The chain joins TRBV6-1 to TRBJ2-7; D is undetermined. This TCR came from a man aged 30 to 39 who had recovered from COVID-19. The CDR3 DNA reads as TGTGCCAGCAGTGAGATTTCAGTCTACGAGCAGTACTTC. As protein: CASSEISVYEQYF.